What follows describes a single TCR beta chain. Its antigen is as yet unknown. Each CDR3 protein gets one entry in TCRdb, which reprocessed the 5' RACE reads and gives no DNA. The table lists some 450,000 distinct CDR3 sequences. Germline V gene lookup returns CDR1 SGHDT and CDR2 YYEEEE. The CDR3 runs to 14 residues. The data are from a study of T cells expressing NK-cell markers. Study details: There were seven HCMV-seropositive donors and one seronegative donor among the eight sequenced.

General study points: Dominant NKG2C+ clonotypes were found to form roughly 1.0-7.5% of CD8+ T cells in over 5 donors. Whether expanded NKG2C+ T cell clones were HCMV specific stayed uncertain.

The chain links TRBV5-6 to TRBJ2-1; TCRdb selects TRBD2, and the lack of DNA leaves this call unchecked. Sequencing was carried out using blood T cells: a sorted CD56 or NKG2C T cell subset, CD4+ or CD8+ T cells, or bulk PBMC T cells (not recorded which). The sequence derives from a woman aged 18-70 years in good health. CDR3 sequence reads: CASSPETGLAEQFF.